The source of this TCR beta chain is a study of cytomegalovirus exposure and HLA in healthy donors. This PCR relied on a set of 60 Vbeta primers and 13 Jbeta primers. Assay used: immunoSEQ multiplex PCR; TCRdb lists only in-frame clones, some missing. The sample holds 150,000 to 200,000 clones, 81% seen once. Notes on the study in general: Usually a TCR sequence was rare, but some public TCRs were found in many donors. A later analysis found common viral pathogens apparently linked to several of the most significant clusters. When analyzed later, a missense DCLRE1C variant was found to be linked to TCR beta V- and J-gene trimming. The analysis excluded some indistinguishable V segments, including TRBV6-2 and TRBV6-3.

In the case of this clone: No antigen is known for it.

Between the trimmed V and J ends, which lost 5 bases and 4 bases, there was a span of 8 bases. The V gene's germline CDR1 is MNHEY and CDR2 SVGAGI. The length of the CDR3 is 13 residues. Sequencing used PBMCs. This receptor was obtained from a woman between 18 and 30 years old in good health and CMV-seropositive. The chain employs TRBV6-5 and TRBJ1-4; D is perhaps TRBD1 (5 bases). CDR3 loop: CASSRQINEKLFF. The CDR3 DNA is TGTGCCAGCAGTCGACAGATTAATGAAAAACTGTTTTTT.